This T cell receptor beta chain is from a study of cytomegalovirus exposure and HLA in healthy donors. The CDR3 consists of 15 residues. CDR1 MGHRA and CDR2 YSYEKL come from the germline V gene. V was pared by 0 bases and J by 6 bases, with 15 bases between. For this clone: What it binds is unknown.

Method: immunoSEQ multiplex PCR; TCRdb's copy keeps in-frame clones and lacks some. This sample has 100,000 to 150,000 clones; about 90% occur once, and the top ten carry approximately 1.5%. Study-wide points: Specificity of a few CMV-associated chains for CMV antigens was verified in vitro. Subsequent analysis showed first-cohort TCR clusters tending to co-occur in some 120 validation repertoires.

The TCR sequence derives from a man aged 30 to 45 in good health and CMV-seronegative. The sample comprised PBMCs. The chain combines TRBV4-1 with TRBJ2-7; D may be TRBD2 (5 bases). CDR3 coding DNA: TGCGCCAGCAGCCAAGAAGCTCAGGCCCGGGGCGAGCAGTACTTC. This gives the protein CASSQEAQARGEQYF.